Below, 29 T cell receptor beta chains from the same sample are listed, as sequenced in a study of blood T cell repertoires in COVID-19. Generated by immunoSEQ multiplex PCR, the TCRdb table keeps only in-frame clones and is missing some. The sample lists approximately 190,000 clones; approximately 86% were seen once. The sequencing input was peripheral blood. These receptors all stem from a man in his 70s with active or convalescent COVID-19.

This clone was recorded a few times. The rearrangement uses TRBV15 and TRBJ1-3; TRBD1 agrees at 9 bases. V trimming: 8 bases; J trimming: 8 bases; junction bases outside the gene matches: 7. The length of the CDR3 is 13 residues. Germline values: CDR1 LNHNV, CDR2 YYDKDF (reference sequence). This CDR3 reads CATSPRQGDTIYF. CDR3 DNA sequence: TGTGCCACCTCCCCTAGACAGGGGGACACCATATATTTT. The whole variable domain, filled in from reference TRBV15 and TRBJ1-3, reads DAMVIQNPRYQVTQFGKPVTLSCSQTLNHNVMYWYQQKSSQAPKLLFHYYDKDFNNEADTPDNFQSRRPNTSFCFLDIRSPGLGDTAMYLCATSPRQGDTIYFGEGSWLTVV.

The V call is TRBV10-2, the J call TRBJ2-2; D is uncertain. The CDR3 is 14 residues long. Trimming removed 2 bases from V and 1 base from J, with 5 bases in between. The germline CDR1 and CDR2 sequences are WSHSY and SAAADI. This CDR3 reads CASSELVNTGELFF. CDR3 in DNA: TGCGCCAGCAGTGAGCTCGTGAACACCGGGGAGCTGTTTTTT.

The J gene is TRBJ2-5, the V gene TRBV6-5, with TRBD1 as a possible D gene (5 bases). Per the germline V gene, CDR1 is MNHEY and CDR2 is SVGAGI. The CDR3 sequence is 15 residues long. V was trimmed by 7 bases and J by 5 bases, leaving 20 bases between them. CDR3 sequence: CASKNNRTPRETQYF. The CDR3 region has the DNA TGTGCCAGCAAAAATAACAGGACCCCTAGGGAGACCCAGTACTTC.

This chain uses TRBV7-2 with TRBJ2-1; D is possibly TRBD2 (5 bases). Germline assignment: CDR1 SGHTA and CDR2 FQGNSA. The CDR3 consists of 14 residues. Trimming took 5 bases from V and 0 from J, leaving 8 bases between them. In DNA, the CDR3 is TGTGCCAGCAGCCTTGGGAGCTCCTACAATGAGCAGTTCTTC. It is translated as CASSLGSSYNEQFF.

V gene TRBV28 combines with J gene TRBJ2-7; D possibly corresponds to TRBD2 (6 bases). The CDR3 contains 14 residues. V lost 3 bases and J 4 bases, leaving 13 bases between the germline ends. Germline V gene sequence: CDR1 MDHEN, CDR2 SYDVKM. The CDR3 here is CASSLGGGDYEQYF. The CDR3 DNA is TGTGCCAGCAGTTTGGGGGGAGGTGATTACGAGCAGTACTTC.

This chain joins TRBV30 and TRBJ1-4; no definite D call. This CDR3 region has 12 residues. Trimming took 2 bases from V and 7 from J, leaving 8 bases between them. CDR1 is GTSNPN, CDR2 SVGIG, per germline (reference sequence). The CDR3 spells CAWSIGGEKLFF. The CDR3 DNA sequence: TGTGCCTGGAGTATCGGCGGTGAAAAACTGTTTTTT.

The CDR3 here is CASSETAAYNEQFF. As DNA, the CDR3 is TGTGCCAGCAGTGAGACGGCGGCCTACAATGAGCAGTTCTTC. The gene calls are TRBV25-1 and TRBJ2-1; no clear D gene. The CDR3 spans 14 residues. CDR1 and CDR2 (germline): MGHDK, SYGVNS. Trimming removed 3 bases from V and 2 bases from J, with 8 bases in between.

This clone was seen only once. The V call is TRBV19, the J call TRBJ2-1, with 11 positions matching TRBD2. Germline CDR1 LNHDA, CDR2 SQIVND (reference sequence). The CDR3 totals 14 residues. The ends lost 4 bases at V and 7 bases at J; junction bases unmatched: 3. DNA of the CDR3: TGTGCCAGTAGTAAGCTAGCGGGAGGAAATGAGCAGTTCTTC. It is translated as CASSKLAGGNEQFF.

The chain combines TRBV6-2 or TRBV6-3 with TRBJ1-6, with D tentatively TRBD1 (6 bases). Per germline, CDR1 MNHEY and CDR2 SVGEGT. The ends were cut back, 5 bases at V and 7 bases at J, with 18 bases in the middle. The CDR3 is 16 residues long. The CDR3 bases are TGTGCCAGCAGTCACCTGGACAGAGGGTCAAATTCACCCCTCCACTTT. This codes for CASSHLDRGSNSPLHF.

The chain has TRBV6-5 and TRBJ1-2; TRBD1 agrees at 9 bases. The CDR3 length is 15 residues. V was clipped by 2 bases and J by 4 bases; unmatched bases: 5. Germline CDR1 reads MNHEY; CDR2 reads SVGAGI. CDR3 nucleotide sequence: TGTGCCAGCAGTTACGAGGGACAGGGATTCTATGGCTACACCTTC. This gives the protein CASSYEGQGFYGYTF.

The rearrangement links TRBV18 to TRBJ2-7; 10 positions agree with TRBD2. This CDR3 spans 17 amino acids. CDR1 is KGHSH, CDR2 LQKENI, per germline. V lost 3 bases and J lost 0; bases outside the gene matches: 8. The CDR3 DNA sequence: TGTGCCAGCTCACCTTTCCTAGCGGGGGAGATCTCCTACGAGCAGTACTTC. Residues: CASSPFLAGEISYEQYF.

This chain connects TRBV5-1 to TRBJ1-5; D is uncertain. Between the trimmed V and J ends, which lost 0 bases and 3 bases, there was a span of 10 bases. Germline V CDR1 and CDR2: SGHRS, YFSETQ. This CDR3 is built from 15 residues. CDR3 region: CASSLAGRPNQPQHF. In nucleotides, the CDR3 is TGCGCCAGCAGCTTGGCAGGCCGCCCCAATCAGCCCCAGCATTTT.

The chain joins TRBV2 to TRBJ2-6, with a possible D match to TRBD1 (6 bases). V lost 6 bases and J lost 3, with 12 bases in between. The germline gives CDR1 SNHLY, CDR2 FYNNEI. The CDR3 is made up of 15 amino acids. Here the CDR3 reads CASRLQGGGANVLTF. DNA for the CDR3: TGTGCCAGCAGATTACAGGGTGGTGGGGCCAACGTCCTGACTTTC.

The chain carries TRBV15 and TRBJ1-5; TRBD1 matches at 8 bases. The trim removed 8 bases at V and 5 bases at J, leaving 5 bases unmatched. Germline V lookup: CDR1 LNHNV, CDR2 YYDKDF (reference sequence). The CDR3 sequence is 13 residues long. CDR3 residues: CATSGQGDQPQHF. The CDR3 DNA follows: TGTGCCACCTCCGGACAGGGCGATCAGCCCCAGCATTTT.

This clone was seen only once. This sequence joins TRBV6-5 and TRBJ2-3, with D tentatively TRBD2 (5 bases). The germline gives CDR1 MNHEY, CDR2 SVGAGI. V was pared by 3 bases and J by 1 base, with 11 bases between. This CDR3 spans 15 amino acids. The CDR3 reads CASSYSGSRTDTQYF. CDR3 DNA sequence: TGTGCCAGCAGTTATTCGGGGTCTCGCACAGATACGCAGTATTTT.

The chain carries TRBV2 and TRBJ2-1; D might be TRBD2 (5 bases). Trimming stripped 2 bases from V and 4 bases from J, with 12 bases between. CDR3 length: 15 residues. Germline CDR1 SNHLY, CDR2 FYNNEI. The CDR3 reads CASSESASHYNEQFF. For the CDR3, the DNA is TGTGCCAGCAGTGAATCGGCTAGCCATTACAATGAGCAGTTCTTC.

The genes are TRBV28 and TRBJ1-2; D remains unclear. V lost 6 bases to trimming and J lost 4 bases, with 12 bases between them. From germline, CDR1 is MDHEN and CDR2 SYDVKM. There are 13 residues in the CDR3. Written as DNA, the CDR3 is TGTGCCAGCAGCTTAGGGTTAGCCTATGGCTACACCTTC. It yields the protein CASSLGLAYGYTF.

The chain uses TRBV30 and TRBJ2-1; 11 bases agree with TRBD2. CDR3 length: 15 amino acids. V shed 5 bases, J shed 4 bases, and the junction held 7 bases outside the gene matches. Germline V lookup: CDR1 GTSNPN, CDR2 SVGIG (reference sequence). The CDR3 sequence is CAWQNSGGAYNEQFF. CDR3 coding DNA: TGTGCCTGGCAAAATAGCGGGGGGGCTTACAATGAGCAGTTCTTC.

The rearrangement joins TRBV29-1 to TRBJ1-1, with 9 bases that match TRBD1. CDR1 and CDR2 (germline): SQVTM, ANQGSEA. Trimming cost V 6 bases and J 4 bases; bases outside gene matches: 6. The CDR3 contains 13 residues. Here the CDR3 reads CSVDRGLGTEAFF. DNA of the CDR3: TGCAGCGTGGACAGGGGCCTGGGCACTGAAGCTTTCTTT. Full variable domain (remainder filled in from reference TRBV29-1 and TRBJ1-1): SAVISQKPSRDICQRGTSLTIQCQVDSQVTMMFWYRQQPGQSLTLIATANQGSEATYESGFVIDKFPISRPNLTFSTLTVSNMSPEDSSIYLCSVDRGLGTEAFFGQGTRLTVV.

The J gene is TRBJ1-2, the V gene TRBV16; 12 bases agree with TRBD1. Germline V gives CDR1 KGHSY, CDR2 FQNENV. The CDR3 extends over 14 amino acids. J was trimmed by 7 bases and V by 5 bases; bases with no gene match: 5. The CDR3 region has the DNA TGTGCCAGCAGCACCGGGACAGGGGGCTCTGGCTACACCTTC. Protein product: CASSTGTGGSGYTF.

The genes are TRBV24-1 and TRBJ2-1, with D possibly matching TRBD2 (6 bases). The length of the CDR3 is 15 residues. The germline CDR1 and CDR2 sequences are KGHDR and SFDVKD. V lost 0 bases to trimming and J lost 12 bases, with 17 bases between them. The CDR3 coding sequence is TGTGCCACCAGTGATTTGCAGGGAGGAAAACTAGCGCAGTTCTTC. Its translation is CATSDLQGGKLAQFF.

The CDR3 coding sequence is TGTGCCAGCAGTGCTGGGACACATAGCAATCAGCCCCAGCATTTT. Translation gives CASSAGTHSNQPQHF. The chain carries TRBV6-2 or TRBV6-3 and TRBJ1-5; TRBD1 might be the D (6 bases). Trimming cost V 5 bases and J 0 bases, with 11 bases left between them. Germline lookup yields CDR1 MNHEY and CDR2 SVGEGT. The CDR3 runs 15 residues.

The gene calls are TRBV6-2 or TRBV6-3 and TRBJ2-1, with 10 bases identical to TRBD2. The germline gives CDR1 MNHEY, CDR2 SVGEGT. This CDR3 is 16 amino acids long. V was pared by 4 bases and J by 4 bases, with 7 bases of the junction left unmatched. The CDR3 region has the DNA TGTGCCAGCAGTTCTCACGGACTAGCGGTATACAATGAGCAGTTCTTC. Encoded protein: CASSSHGLAVYNEQFF.

This chain links TRBV5-1 with TRBJ1-4; D is possibly TRBD1 (5 bases). Trimming took off 4 bases at V and 8 bases at J, with 15 bases between the two ends. Germline lookup yields CDR1 SGHRS and CDR2 YFSETQ. CDR3 size: 14 residues. In nucleotides, the CDR3 is TGCGCCAGCAGCACCACAGGCGTCGCGGAAAAACTGTTTTTT. Translated: CASSTTGVAEKLFF.

The CDR3 loop reads CASSQGEGLANEKLFF. The CDR3, as DNA: TGCGCCAGCAGCCAAGGGGAGGGGCTGGCTAATGAAAAACTGTTTTTT. The gene calls are TRBV4-3 and TRBJ1-4; perhaps TRBD1 as D (5 bases). The CDR3 has 16 residues. Germline values: CDR1 LGHNA, CDR2 YSLEER. V lost 1 base and J lost 3, with 12 bases in between.

The chain links TRBV19 to TRBJ1-2; TRBD1 matches 7 bases. Germline CDR1 and CDR2: LNHDA and SQIVND (reference sequence). J lost 8 bases, V lost 5 bases, and 11 bases had no gene match. The CDR3 loop spans 14 amino acids. Here the CDR3 reads CASSVGTAKGGYTF. Written as DNA, the CDR3 is TGTGCCAGTAGTGTCGGGACAGCCAAAGGCGGCTACACCTTC.

This chain uses TRBV29-1 with TRBJ2-3; TRBD2 aligns across 15 bases. The germline V gene encodes CDR1 SQVTM and CDR2 ANQGSEA. CDR3 size: 14 residues. V lost 4 bases, J lost 9 bases, and 5 bases stayed unmatched. CDR3 DNA sequence: TGCAGCGTTGGAGGACTAGCGGGGGGGCGCACGCAGTATTTT. Translating gives CSVGGLAGGRTQYF.

The V gene is TRBV7-9, the J gene TRBJ1-1; a weak D match, TRBD1 (5 bases). Between the trimmed V and J ends, which lost 3 bases and 8 bases, there was a span of 10 bases. The CDR3 loop spans 12 amino acids. CDR1 SEHNR and CDR2 FQNEAQ come from the germline V gene (reference sequence). The CDR3 here is CASSFQGSEAFF. As DNA, the CDR3 is TGTGCCAGCAGCTTTCAGGGCTCCGAAGCTTTCTTT.

The genes are TRBV30 and TRBJ1-3; no clear D gene. This CDR3 is 13 amino acids long. From germline, CDR1 is GTSNPN and CDR2 SVGIG (reference sequence). With 3 bases removed from V and 1 base from J, the gap between germline ends came to 7 bases. CDR3 DNA: TGTGCCTGGAGCCGGTGGTCTGGAAACACCATATATTTT. Translating gives CAWSRWSGNTIYF.